Shown below are 9 T cell receptor beta chains from a single sample sequenced in a study of PD-1 blockade in classical Hodgkin lymphoma. The protocol was immunoSEQ multiplex PCR, while the TCRdb copy is restricted to in-frame clones and leaves out a portion. The table shows some 13,000 clones, with more than 85% occurring only once. After autologous stem cell transplantation all patients relapsed, and prior brentuximab vedotin exposure differed between cohorts. The sequencing here drew on peripheral blood mononuclear cells (PBMCs), taken at baseline. All receptors derive from a human donor with classical Hodgkin lymphoma.

The V call is TRBV21-1, the J call TRBJ1-3. TRBV21-1 is designated a pseudogene. CDR3 length: 16 residues. The CDR3 nucleotides read TGTGCCAGCAGCAAAGTTAAGGGGGGGGTAGGAAACACCATATATTTT. This gives the protein CASSKVKGGVGNTIYF.

This clone has only a few counts. The chain carries TRBV11-3 and TRBJ1-3, with D possibly matching TRBD1 (6 bases). Germline CDR1 and CDR2: SGHNT and YENEEA. This CDR3 has 13 residues. The ends were cut back, 5 bases at V and 4 bases at J, with 9 bases in the middle. The CDR3, as DNA: TGTGCCAGCAGCCGGGGGGCCGGAAACACCATATATTTT. This codes for CASSRGAGNTIYF.

V and J are TRBV11-3 and TRBJ2-1; unclear D gene. This CDR3 spans 13 amino acids. Trimming took off 1 base at V and 5 bases at J, with 6 bases between the two ends. Germline V gene lookup returns CDR1 SGHNT and CDR2 YENEEA. CDR3 nucleotide sequence: TGTGCCAGCAGCTTAGGCCGACACAATGAGCAGTTCTTC. Amino acids: CASSLGRHNEQFF.

This clone occurred a few times. The chain couples TRBV7-9 to TRBJ1-1; weak D call: TRBD1 (5 bases). Trimming removed 1 base at V and 4 bases at J, with 10 bases between. The CDR3 covers 14 residues. CDR1 and CDR2 (germline): SEHNR, FQNEAQ (reference sequence). The CDR3 coding sequence is TGTGCCAGCAGCTTAGGGCAGGGCTTCACTGAAGCTTTCTTT. As protein: CASSLGQGFTEAFF.

The rearrangement joins TRBV21-1 to TRBJ1-1. TRBV21-1 is given as a pseudogene. The CDR3 covers 18 residues. CDR3 in DNA: TGTGCCAGCAGCCCCCGGGCCCAACCCTTTTACATGAACACTGAAGCTTTCTTT. It is translated as CASSPRAQPFYMNTEAFF.

This chain links TRBV7-6 with TRBJ2-1; D gene uncertain. The CDR3 loop spans 14 amino acids. Per germline, CDR1 SGHVS and CDR2 FNYEAQ. V lost 2 bases and J 4 bases, leaving 9 bases between the germline ends. CDR3 loop: CASSLSAAYNEQFF. The CDR3 DNA is TGTGCCAGCAGCTTAAGCGCAGCGTACAATGAGCAGTTCTTC.

The chain combines TRBV9 with TRBJ1-2, with D possibly matching TRBD1 (5 bases). This CDR3 spans 14 amino acids. CDR1 and CDR2 from the germline V gene are SGDLS and YYNGEE. With 4 bases removed from V and 8 bases from J, the gap between germline ends came to 18 bases. Here the CDR3 DNA reads TGTGCCAGCAGCCCCCAAGGGGAATTGGGAGGCTACACCTTC. Its protein is CASSPQGELGGYTF.

This clone appeared a single time. The chain has TRBV30 and TRBJ1-1; D perhaps matches TRBD1 (6 bases). The CDR3 has 12 residues. Trimming pared 3 bases from V and 6 bases from J, leaving 11 bases between. CDR1 is GTSNPN, CDR2 SVGIG, per germline (reference sequence). The CDR3: CAWSNDRSEAFF. The DNA for the CDR3 is TGTGCCTGGAGCAACGACAGGTCTGAAGCTTTCTTT.

V and J are TRBV4-1 and TRBJ1-2, with no clear D. Germline CDR1 is MGHRA and CDR2 is YSYEKL. Trimming removed 1 base at V and 2 bases at J, with 14 bases between. There are 16 residues in the CDR3. The CDR3 DNA reads TGCGCCAGCAGCCAAGGGGAGATTATGCGAAACTATGGCTACACCTTC. Its translation: CASSQGEIMRNYGYTF.